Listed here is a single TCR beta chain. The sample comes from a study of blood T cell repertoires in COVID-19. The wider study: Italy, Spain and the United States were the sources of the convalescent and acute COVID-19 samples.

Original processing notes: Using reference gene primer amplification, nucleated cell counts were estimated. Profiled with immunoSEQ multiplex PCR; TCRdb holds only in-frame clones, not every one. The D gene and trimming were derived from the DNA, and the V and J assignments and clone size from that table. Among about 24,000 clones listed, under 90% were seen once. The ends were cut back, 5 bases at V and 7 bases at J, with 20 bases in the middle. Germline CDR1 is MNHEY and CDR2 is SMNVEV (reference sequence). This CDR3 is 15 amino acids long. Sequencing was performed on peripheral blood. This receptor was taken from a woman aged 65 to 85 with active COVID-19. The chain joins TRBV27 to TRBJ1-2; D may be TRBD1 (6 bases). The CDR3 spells CASSPTIGGHGGYTF. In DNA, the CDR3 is TGTGCCAGCAGTCCCACTATCGGGGGGCATGGTGGCTACACCTTC.